This section outlines one T cell receptor beta chain sequence together with its context. Its cognate antigen is unknown. The germline V gene has CDR1 SGHRS and CDR2 YFSETQ. The germline V and J ends were trimmed by 0 bases and 6 bases, with 7 bases remaining between them. The CDR3 runs to 13 residues. The protocol was immunoSEQ multiplex PCR, while the TCRdb copy is restricted to in-frame clones and leaves out a portion. In the table there are 78,000 or so clones, roughly 87% of which are singletons. This specimen comes from a study of graft-versus-host responses after intestinal transplantation. Study information: As for transplant type, recipients had multivisceral, liver-intestinal, or isolated intestinal grafts. Study-wide findings and caveats: Early after transplant, HvG clones declined as circulating GvH clones peaked.

The receptor was isolated from a human donor who was the organ donor for an intestinal transplant. This specimen consisted of unstimulated CD8+ T cells sorted from spleen or lymph node cells, obtained before transplant. The rearrangement links TRBV5-1 to TRBJ2-1, with D hard to call. CDR3 in DNA: TGCGCCAGCAGCTTGGCCTCTCCCAATGAGCAGTTCTTC. Encoded protein: CASSLASPNEQFF.